Presented here are 3 T cell receptor beta chains from one specimen sequenced in a study of molecular identifiers for immune sequencing clone quantification. TCRdb re-derived calls from the PCR reads in MiXCR, one entry per CDR3 protein. This sample has under 800,000 distinct CDR3 sequences, with roughly 25% found just once. Sequenced sample: naive CD8+ T cells from blood, with Jurkat cell RNA spiked in. Subset here: FACS-sorted CD8+CD4-CCR7+CD45RA+ naive T cells. The receptors were sampled from a human donor in good health. Some libraries in this study had Jurkat cell RNA spiked in.

Worth noting for this clonotype: A much larger clone lies one base from this, so it may be a read error. The chain recombines TRBV27 with TRBJ1-1, with 8 bases lining up with TRBD1. The germline gives CDR1 MNHEY, CDR2 SMNVEV (reference sequence). The CDR3 loop spans 14 amino acids. The V gene end was trimmed by 4 bases and the J gene end by 0 bases; junction bases not matched to a gene: 1. DNA for the CDR3: TGTGCCAGCAGTTGGACAGGGATGAACACTGAAGCTTTCTTT. Translation gives CASSWTGMNTEAFF.

This clonotype was seen many times. V is TRBV7-9 and J is TRBJ2-7; TRBD1 aligns across 10 bases. Germline lookup yields CDR1 SEHNR and CDR2 FQNEAQ (reference sequence). V lost 5 bases to trimming and J lost 3 bases; unmatched junction nucleotides: 7. The CDR3 spans 15 residues. The CDR3 here is CASSISGTGDYEQYF. CDR3 in DNA: TGTGCCAGCAGCATATCCGGGACAGGGGACTACGAGCAGTACTTC.

Ten or more counts support this clonotype. This rearrangement joins TRBV9 to TRBJ2-7; D not certain. The CDR3 has 14 amino acids. CDR1 is SGDLS and CDR2 is YYNGEE in the germline V gene. Trimming took 4 bases from V and 0 from J, leaving 11 bases between them. The CDR3 nucleotides are TGTGCCAGCAGCACTAACGACATCTCCTACGAGCAGTACTTC. It translates to CASSTNDISYEQYF.